The table lists the clone carrying this TCR beta chain with a count of one. As yet, its antigen is unknown. The data derive from a study of vaccination and CD4 T cells after COVID-19. This sample's treatment: approximately 9-day PBMC culture with coronavirus spike peptide pools or control peptides (ViraFEST assay). This CDR3 has 15 residues. J was trimmed by 5 bases and V by 0 bases; bases with no gene match: 4. Germline assignment: CDR1 SGHDT and CDR2 YYEEEE. With the Oncomine TCR Beta short-read assay, DNA from cultured CD4+ T cells was sequenced. TCRdb re-called the PCR reads with MiXCR, one entry per CDR3 protein. The sample lists some 10,000 distinct CDR3 sequences; about 60% were seen once.

This TCR derives from a human donor who had recovered from COVID-19. Sequences were obtained from CD4+ T cells from blood, cultured in vitro. V gene TRBV5-6 combines with J gene TRBJ2-7; 11 bases fit TRBD1. The CDR3 sequence: CASSLVGQGDHEQYF. The CDR3 DNA reads TGTGCCAGCAGCTTGGTGGGACAGGGGGACCACGAGCAGTACTTC.